The 26 T cell receptor beta chains below all came from one sample that was sequenced in a study of cytomegalovirus exposure and HLA in healthy donors (dated by TCRdb to the late 2010s). Library preparation used the immunoSEQ multiplex PCR assay. For the multiplex PCR, a mixture combining 60 forward primers for TCR Vbeta segments and 13 reverse primers for TCR Jbeta segments was used. What TCRdb holds here is the immuneACCESS table cut down to in-frame rearrangements. Part of the clones is not present; checked against another copy, under half of the missing clones reflect an unresolved V gene, and the others are unexplained. In all, the sample holds about 130,000 clones, and roughly 84% of those were seen once. The biggest ten clones account for 0.95% to 1.5% of the sample. Sample: PBMCs. These receptors were collected from a girl aged 2-9 years in good health and CMV-seronegative.

The sample holds one count of this clone. The chain uses TRBV28 and TRBJ2-7; no reliable D call. CDR1 and CDR2 from the germline V gene are MDHEN and SYDVKM. This CDR3 spans 14 amino acids. V lost 2 bases and J lost 2, with 10 bases in between. CDR3 nucleotides: TGTGCCAGCAGTTTAGGGTACCGGGCCTACGAGCAGTACTTC. Amino acid sequence: CASSLGYRAYEQYF.

The V and J genes are TRBV18 and TRBJ2-1; 9 bases match TRBD2. The germline CDR1 and CDR2 sequences are KGHSH and LQKENI. With V trimmed by 0 bases and J by 5 bases, 2 bases remained unmatched. CDR3 length: 15 amino acids. The CDR3 region is CASSPPLAGNNEQFF. The DNA for the CDR3 is TGTGCCAGCTCACCACCCCTAGCGGGAAACAATGAGCAGTTCTTC.

This clone was picked up one time. The chain employs TRBV9 and TRBJ2-3; 11 positions match TRBD2. Germline V gene data show CDR1 as SGDLS and CDR2 as YYNGEE. The CDR3 extends over 16 amino acids. V lost 4 bases to trimming and J lost 2 bases; unmatched junction nucleotides: 6. CDR3 amino acids: CASSSGTSGYTDTQYF. The CDR3 bases are TGTGCCAGCAGCTCCGGGACTAGCGGATACACAGATACGCAGTATTTT.

This clone occurred once. This chain links TRBV5-4 with TRBJ2-7; 11 nucleotides align to TRBD2. The CDR3 sequence is 14 residues long. In germline, CDR1 is SGHNT, CDR2 YYREEE (reference sequence). Germline trimming cut 4 bases from V and 5 bases from J; bases unmatched to any gene: 5. CDR3 protein: CASSPTSGGDEQYF. As DNA, the CDR3 is TGTGCCAGCAGCCCTACTAGCGGGGGCGACGAGCAGTACTTC.

The rearrangement joins TRBV5-1 to TRBJ1-2, with a weak D call TRBD1 (5 bases). The ends were cut back, 4 bases at V and 3 bases at J, with 13 bases in the middle. This CDR3 spans 14 amino acids. CDR1 SGHRS and CDR2 YFSETQ come from the germline V gene. The CDR3 sequence is CASSPQEGDYGYTF. DNA of the CDR3: TGCGCCAGCAGCCCCCAAGAAGGGGACTATGGCTACACCTTC.

This sequence joins TRBV4-1 and TRBJ1-4, with D perhaps matching TRBD1 (6 bases). V was trimmed by 5 bases and J by 0 bases, leaving 13 bases between them. CDR3 size: 16 residues. Per the germline V gene, CDR1 is MGHRA and CDR2 is YSYEKL. The CDR3 spells CASSFRGTTTNEKLFF. The CDR3 nucleotides read TGCGCCAGCAGCTTCAGAGGGACAACAACTAATGAAAAACTGTTTTTT.

The chain has TRBV15 and TRBJ2-6; 7 bases align to TRBD1. This CDR3 has 16 amino acids. Trimming at V came to 3 bases and at J to 4 bases, leaving 6 bases not matched to a gene. CDR1 LNHNV and CDR2 YYDKDF come from the germline V gene (reference sequence). The CDR3 loop is CATSSQTGSGANVLTF. The CDR3 nucleotides are TGTGCCACCAGCAGCCAGACAGGGAGCGGGGCCAACGTCCTGACTTTC.

The chain couples TRBV29-1 to TRBJ2-1, with TRBD2 identical over 11 bases. Germline assignment: CDR1 SQVTM and CDR2 ANQGSEA. Germline trimming cut 7 bases from V and 6 bases from J; bases unmatched to any gene: 8. The CDR3 has 14 residues. The CDR3 DNA sequence: TGCAGCGGAGCCGGAACTAGCGGGAGCAATGAGCAGTTCTTC. As protein: CSGAGTSGSNEQFF.

This chain joins TRBV18 and TRBJ2-5; 7 nucleotides align to TRBD1. Germline loops: CDR1 KGHSH, CDR2 LQKENI. This CDR3 contains 16 residues. V shed 2 bases and J 12 bases; nucleotides not matched to a gene: 18. Here the CDR3 reads CASSPKGAAGGHEKYF. CDR3 DNA: TGTGCCAGCTCACCAAAAGGTGCGGCAGGGGGTCATGAGAAGTACTTC.

Only one count was recorded for this clone. This rearrangement joins TRBV7-7 to TRBJ2-1; D remains unclear. Looked up from germline, CDR1 is SSHAT and CDR2 is FNYEAQ (reference sequence). The CDR3 covers 15 residues. V lost 5 bases and J lost 4, with 15 bases in between. The CDR3 DNA reads TGTGCCAGCAGCCCGGCGGTTGCTGTGTACAATGAGCAGTTCTTC. It yields the protein CASSPAVAVYNEQFF.

This clone was seen just once. The chain recombines TRBV18 with TRBJ2-1, with TRBD2 identical over 7 bases. V lost 4 bases and J lost 7; bases outside the gene matches: 4. CDR1 and CDR2 (germline): KGHSH, LQKENI. The CDR3 sequence is 13 residues long. The CDR3 region is CASSLSGANEQFF. CDR3 sequence (DNA): TGTGCCAGCTCACTAAGCGGGGCAAATGAGCAGTTCTTC.

This chain connects TRBV29-1 to TRBJ2-3; weak D call: TRBD2 (5 bases). Trimming removed 4 bases at V and 0 bases at J, with 14 bases between. The CDR3 spans 15 residues. Per germline, CDR1 SQVTM and CDR2 ANQGSEA. The CDR3 nucleotides are TGCAGCGTTGGTAGGCTAGAGGGTAGCACAGATACGCAGTATTTT. It specifies CSVGRLEGSTDTQYF.

This clone showed up just once. The chain recombines TRBV5-1 with TRBJ2-7; no definite D call. V lost 0 bases, J lost 2 bases, and 9 bases lay in between. This CDR3 has 14 amino acids. The V gene's germline CDR1 is SGHRS and CDR2 YFSETQ. The CDR3 DNA sequence: TGCGCCAGCAGCTTGGGTTCAGTAACCTACGAGCAGTACTTC. It translates to CASSLGSVTYEQYF.

V usage is TRBV6-4 and J usage is TRBJ2-1; 8 bases are shared with TRBD1. The germline V gene encodes CDR1 MRHNA and CDR2 SNTAGT. The CDR3 length is 13 residues. The V segment lost 6 bases and the J segment 8 bases; nucleotides outside the gene matches: 6. The CDR3 is CASRQNRGDEQFF. In DNA, the CDR3 is TGTGCCAGCAGACAAAACAGGGGGGATGAGCAGTTCTTC.

The chain carries TRBV27 and TRBJ2-5, with D possibly being TRBD2 (6 bases). The CDR3 has 18 residues. The ends were cut back, 2 bases at V and 2 bases at J, with 21 bases in the middle. The germline V gene has CDR1 MNHEY and CDR2 SMNVEV (reference sequence). CDR3 protein: CASSLTGFPRGGQETQYF. CDR3 coding DNA: TGTGCCAGCAGTTTAACGGGGTTCCCGCGGGGAGGTCAAGAGACCCAGTACTTC.

The chain carries TRBV4-1 and TRBJ2-7; 8 positions agree with TRBD1. The CDR3 is 16 residues long. Germline V CDR1 and CDR2: MGHRA, YSYEKL. V trimming: 3 bases; J trimming: 2 bases; junction bases outside the gene matches: 9. Written as DNA, the CDR3 is TGCGCCAGCAGCCACAATGTCAACAGGGGGACCTACGAGCAGTACTTC. Its translation: CASSHNVNRGTYEQYF.

The rearrangement uses TRBV5-1 and TRBJ2-1, with D unclear. Germline loops: CDR1 SGHRS, CDR2 YFSETQ. Trimming removed 0 bases from V and 2 bases from J, with 9 bases in between. The length of the CDR3 is 15 residues. CDR3 nucleotide sequence: TGCGCCAGCAGCTTGGCAGGTGAAACCTACAATGAGCAGTTCTTC. Translating gives CASSLAGETYNEQFF.

The sample holds one count of this clone. V and J are TRBV5-1 and TRBJ2-7, with unresolved D. V was pared by 7 bases and J by 4 bases, with 3 bases between. The CDR3 totals 9 residues. The germline V gene has CDR1 SGHRS and CDR2 YFSETQ. DNA for the CDR3: TGCGCCAGCTCTTACGAGCAGTACTTC. Residues: CASSYEQYF.

The rearrangement joins TRBV7-9 to TRBJ1-2; the D gene is possibly TRBD1 (5 bases). Germline CDR1 reads SEHNR; CDR2 reads FQNEAQ (reference sequence). The CDR3 loop spans 16 amino acids. Trimming left V 4 bases short and J 0 bases short, with 15 bases between. The DNA for the CDR3 is TGTGCCAGCAGCTCAGGGAGGACCCCAGCTAACTATGGCTACACCTTC. Translating it yields CASSSGRTPANYGYTF.

This clone came up once. CDR3 nucleotide sequence: TGTGCCAGCAGCGTAGCAACTAGCTACAATGAGCAGTTCTTC. This sequence encodes CASSVATSYNEQFF. The chain uses TRBV9 and TRBJ2-1; D perhaps matches TRBD2 (5 bases). V was shortened by 0 bases and J by 3 bases, with 7 bases between the two germline ends. CDR3 length: 14 amino acids. Per germline, CDR1 SGDLS and CDR2 YYNGEE.

The chain links TRBV18 to TRBJ2-5; D uncertain. V gave up 2 bases and J gave up 0 bases, with 4 bases separating them. CDR1 KGHSH and CDR2 LQKENI come from the germline V gene. The CDR3 contains 13 residues. The CDR3: CASSPTDQETQYF. The CDR3 region has the DNA TGTGCCAGCTCACCAACAGACCAAGAGACCCAGTACTTC. Filled out from reference TRBV18 and TRBJ2-5, the complete variable domain reads NAGVMQNPRHLVRRRGQEARLRCSPMKGHSHVYWYRQLPEEGLKFMVYLQKENIIDESGMPKERFSAEFPKEGPSILRIQQVVRGDSAAYFCASSPTDQETQYFGPGTRLLVL.

This rearrangement joins TRBV28 to TRBJ1-5; D might be TRBD1 (5 bases). The CDR3 sequence is 16 residues long. Germline V lookup: CDR1 MDHEN, CDR2 SYDVKM. V was trimmed by 3 bases and J by 0 bases, leaving 12 bases between them. CDR3 amino acids: CASSLLGQYSNQPQHF. DNA of the CDR3: TGTGCCAGCAGTTTGTTGGGGCAGTATAGCAATCAGCCCCAGCATTTT.

The chain combines TRBV28 with TRBJ1-2; TRBD1 might be the D (5 bases). CDR3 length: 12 residues. Germline CDR1 and CDR2: MDHEN and SYDVKM. V lost 6 bases, J lost 8 bases, and 13 bases lay in between. CDR3 in amino acids: CASSPQVRGYTF. The CDR3 bases are TGTGCCAGCAGCCCACAGGTTAGAGGCTACACCTTC.

This clone was counted once. This rearrangement joins TRBV19 to TRBJ2-2; the match to TRBD1 covers 9 bases. CDR3 length: 16 residues. The germline V gene encodes CDR1 LNHDA and CDR2 SQIVND (reference sequence). V gave up 1 base and J gave up 7 bases; unmatched junction bases: 7. The CDR3 DNA reads as TGTGCCAGTAGTATAGCCGGGACAGGGTATGTCGGGGAGCTGTTTTTT. Translating it yields CASSIAGTGYVGELFF.

This clone was seen only once. The chain combines TRBV5-1 with TRBJ1-2, with 11 bases that match TRBD1. This CDR3 has 19 amino acids. The V segment lost 2 bases and the J segment 3 bases; nucleotides outside the gene matches: 15. The germline gives CDR1 SGHRS, CDR2 YFSETQ. The CDR3: CASSLEAPGQGVVYYGYTF. The CDR3 region has the DNA TGCGCCAGCAGCTTAGAAGCTCCGGGACAGGGGGTGGTCTACTATGGCTACACCTTC.

The chain links TRBV11-2 to TRBJ2-7, with 9 bases lining up with TRBD1. The V gene end was trimmed by 2 bases and the J gene end by 2 bases; junction bases not matched to a gene: 4. CDR3 length: 15 amino acids. Germline CDR1 is SGHAT and CDR2 is FQNNGV. CDR3 in amino acids: CASSLNRDRAYEQYF. The CDR3 nucleotides are TGTGCCAGCAGCTTAAATAGGGACAGGGCCTACGAGCAGTACTTC.